This TCR beta chain was sequenced for a study of blood T cell repertoires in COVID-19. Study at large: Material from acute and convalescent COVID-19 was sourced from the United States, Italy and Spain. T cells, B-cell-depleted T cells, or PBMCs provided the cDNA or gDNA that served as material.

Original methodology: Amplification of reference gene primers was used by the study to estimate nucleated cell counts. TCRdb's table, derived via immunoSEQ multiplex PCR, lists solely in-frame clones and lacks some. That table furnishes V, J and clone size, whereas the DNA furnished D and trimming. The sample lists about 270,000 clones, about 89% occurring once. Germline CDR1 and CDR2: SQVTM and ANQGSEA. This CDR3 contains 13 residues. Between the trimmed V and J ends, which lost 0 bases and 4 bases, there was a span of 9 bases. The source material was peripheral blood. The chain carries TRBV29-1 and TRBJ1-2; D perhaps matches TRBD1 (6 bases). The sequence came from a woman aged 45-65 years with acute or convalescent COVID-19. Here the CDR3 reads CSVEDRGPYGYTF. In DNA, the CDR3 is TGCAGCGTTGAAGACAGGGGCCCCTATGGCTACACCTTC.